The T cell receptor beta chain described here comes from a study of T cells expressing NK-cell markers. The V gene's germline CDR1 is SGHAT and CDR2 FQDESV (reference sequence). This CDR3 spans 15 amino acids. Details on this clonotype: Antigen: not known.

Study results and limitations: Similarly, these clonotypes led the CD3+CD56-NKG2C+ fraction as well in a handful of donors.

TCRdb reworked the 5' RACE reads into one entry per CDR3 protein, no DNA. Its listing shows about 550,000 distinct CDR3 sequences. This receptor was obtained from a man aged 18 to 30 in good health. The chain combines TRBV11-1 with TRBJ2-1. Sequencing was done on a sample of blood T cells: a sorted CD56 or NKG2C T cell subset, CD4+ or CD8+ T cells, or bulk PBMC T cells (not recorded which). CDR3 region: CASSRRVTRDNEQFF. The whole variable domain, remainder taken from reference TRBV11-1 and TRBJ2-1, is EAEVAQSPRYKITEKSQAVAFWCDPISGHATLYWYRQILGQGPELLVQFQDESVVDDSQLPKDRFSAERLKGVDSTLKIQPAELGDSAMYLCASSRRVTRDNEQFFGPGTRLTVL.